The 10 T cell receptor beta chains listed next were all sequenced from one sample in a study of human T cells and chemical hapten exposure. Described time point: patch test 1, 2 weeks after DPC sensitization. Treatment indicated: therapeutic diphenylcyclopropenone sensitization with weekly scalp DPC. TCRdb ran MiXCR on the RACE reads and lists one entry per CDR3 protein. In the table there are 340,000 or so distinct CDR3 sequences, under 9% of which are singletons. The sequencing used whole blood, collected in connection with sensitization to the hapten diphenylcyclopropenone (DPC). Receptors originate from a woman aged 18-35 years with alopecia areata. Some clones in this sample may be carry-over from other donors' samples.

The chain couples TRBV19 to TRBJ2-2; D possibly corresponds to TRBD2 (5 bases). Between the trimmed V and J ends, which lost 7 bases and 1 base, there was a span of 19 bases. The CDR3 has 17 amino acids. In germline, CDR1 is LNHDA, CDR2 SQIVND (reference sequence). The CDR3 sequence: CASTDPLPRGNTGELFF. The CDR3 nucleotides read TGTGCCAGTACCGACCCCCTCCCCCGGGGGAACACCGGGGAGCTGTTTTTT.

In regard to this clonotype: This sequence may be a read error, since a much larger clone differs from it by one base. This chain links TRBV5-6 with TRBJ1-5; D might be TRBD1 (6 bases). Germline CDR1 SGHDT, CDR2 YYEEEE. This CDR3 is built from 18 residues. Trimming removed 0 bases at V and 2 bases at J, with 18 bases between. CDR3 coding DNA: TGTGCCAGCAGCTTGGGTACCGAGACAGGATATTGCAATCAGCCCCAGCATTTT. The encoded protein is CASSLGTETGYCNQPQHF. The whole variable domain, filled in from reference TRBV5-6 and TRBJ1-5, reads DAGVTQSPTHLIKTRGQQVTLRCSPKSGHDTVSWYQQALGQGPQFIFQYYEEEERQRGNFPDRFSGHQFPNYSSELNVNALLLGDSALYLCASSLGTETGYCNQPQHFGDGTRLSIL.

The table lists this clonotype with a few counts. The chain employs TRBV11-2 and TRBJ1-1; 7 bases fit TRBD1. V was pared by 4 bases and J by 5 bases, with 4 bases of the junction left unmatched. The CDR3 length is 13 residues. Germline V gives CDR1 SGHAT, CDR2 FQNNGV. Here the CDR3 reads CASSSAGGTEAFF. The CDR3 coding sequence is TGTGCCAGCAGCTCCGCAGGGGGGACTGAAGCTTTCTTT.

The chain carries TRBV10-3 and TRBJ2-5; D assignment may be TRBD1 or TRBD2 (5 bases each). Germline lookup yields CDR1 ENHRY and CDR2 SYGVKD. The CDR3 has 15 residues. V lost 0 bases and J 1 base, leaving 9 bases between the germline ends. This CDR3 is CAISESTGTQETQYF. CDR3 in DNA: TGTGCCATCAGTGAGTCGACCGGGACCCAAGAGACCCAGTACTTC.

This chain connects TRBV2 to TRBJ2-5; D is undetermined. Germline CDR1 is SNHLY and CDR2 is FYNNEI. Deletions cut 4 bases from V and 2 bases from J, with 8 bases between. This CDR3 region has 13 residues. This CDR3 reads CASSVVLQETQYF. DNA for the CDR3: TGTGCCAGCAGTGTTGTCCTTCAAGAGACCCAGTACTTC.

This clonotype occurred a few times. The rearrangement uses TRBV20-1 and TRBJ2-3; 9 bases map to TRBD2. The V gene end was trimmed by 4 bases and the J gene end by 0 bases; junction bases not matched to a gene: 5. CDR1 is DFQATT and CDR2 is SNEGSKA in the germline V gene (reference sequence). There are 15 residues in the CDR3. In nucleotides, the CDR3 is TGCAGTGCTACCTTGAGCGGGGGGAGCACAGATACGCAGTATTTT. This sequence encodes CSATLSGGSTDTQYF.

A few counts support this clonotype. V usage is TRBV2 and J usage is TRBJ1-1; 7 bases fit TRBD1. Losses at the gene ends were 2 bases for V and 3 bases for J; bases not matched to a gene: 12. The CDR3 runs 17 residues. Germline V lookup: CDR1 SNHLY, CDR2 FYNNEI. The CDR3 nucleotides read TGTGCCAGCAGTGAAAACAGGGGTAGGATGAGGTACACTGAAGCTTTCTTT. This translates into CASSENRGRMRYTEAFF.

This clonotype was observed many times. V gene TRBV4-1 combines with J gene TRBJ2-7, with 7 bases that match TRBD1. CDR1 and CDR2 from the germline V gene are MGHRA and YSYEKL. The J segment lost 2 bases and the V segment lost 1 base, leaving 2 bases of the junction unmatched. The length of the CDR3 is 14 residues. The DNA for the CDR3 is TGCGCCAGCAGCCAAGTTGACAGGGCCTACGAGCAGTACTTC. Translation gives CASSQVDRAYEQYF.

This clonotype showed up many times. The chain is built from TRBV12-3 or TRBV12-4 and TRBJ2-1, with 13 bases matching TRBD2. The J segment lost 8 bases and the V segment lost 5 bases, leaving 6 bases of the junction unmatched. CDR3 size: 15 residues. The DNA for the CDR3 is TGTGCCAGCAGTCTTAGGACTAGCGGGGGTTATGAGCAGTTCTTC. Amino acids: CASSLRTSGGYEQFF.

In its sample, this clonotype was seen a few times. The chain employs TRBV12-3 or TRBV12-4 and TRBJ1-2; no clear D. Trimming removed 3 bases at V and 0 bases at J, with 11 bases between. The CDR3 extends over 15 amino acids. The CDR3 sequence: CASSFGGPANYGYTF. The CDR3 DNA follows: TGTGCCAGCAGTTTCGGCGGGCCAGCTAACTATGGCTACACCTTC.